These 14 T cell receptor beta chains share one sample of origin, sequenced in a study of T-cell reconstitution after alpha-beta-depleted transplantation in children. The library targeted TCRbeta and was prepared with unique molecular identifiers. Using its own MiXCR run on the PCR reads, TCRdb lists one record per CDR3 protein. The sample has under 450,000 distinct CDR3 sequences, 10% to 15% seen once. The sample was PBMCs, taken from the stem cell graft. Receptor source: a human donor who donated a stem cell graft to a child with Fanconi anemia.

This clonotype occurred many times. The chain combines TRBV28 with TRBJ2-7, with D perhaps TRBD2 (5 bases). The CDR3 length is 14 residues. V shed 2 bases and J shed 2 bases, with 10 bases lying between them. In germline, CDR1 is MDHEN, CDR2 SYDVKM. The CDR3 is CASSLGGRAYEQYV. The CDR3 DNA reads as TGTGCCAGCAGTTTAGGTGGGAGAGCCTACGAGCAGTACGTC.

In its sample, this clonotype was seen many times. The gene calls are TRBV29-1 and TRBJ2-1, with TRBD1 matching 10 bases. The germline V gene has CDR1 SQVTM and CDR2 ANQGSEA. The CDR3 extends over 14 amino acids. CDR3 sequence: CSAPGQGLFREQFF. As DNA, the CDR3 is TGCAGTGCCCCGGGACAGGGGTTGTTCAGGGAGCAGTTCTTC.

The chain recombines TRBV7-9 with TRBJ1-6; D is ambiguous. V was cut by 2 bases and J by 10 bases, with 9 bases left in between. The length of the CDR3 is 13 residues. Per germline, CDR1 SEHNR and CDR2 FQNEAQ (reference sequence). The CDR3 bases are TGTGCCAGCAGCTTAAGGAGAGAATCACCCCTCCACTTT. Amino acids: CASSLRRESPLHF.

This clonotype was seen at least ten times. The chain has TRBV4-3 and TRBJ2-1; 11 bases align to TRBD2. CDR1 is LGHNA, CDR2 YSLEER, per germline. J was trimmed by 8 bases and V by 3 bases; bases with no gene match: 12. This CDR3 region has 17 residues. CDR3 coding DNA: TGCGCCAGCAGCCAGAGACTAGCGGGGCACCCCAGGGATGAGCAGTTCTTC. The encoded protein is CASSQRLAGHPRDEQFF.

J is TRBJ2-3 and V is TRBV28; 7 bases fit TRBD1. Trimming cost V 4 bases and J 2 bases; bases outside gene matches: 9. CDR1 MDHEN and CDR2 SYDVKM come from the germline V gene. The CDR3 covers 16 residues. The CDR3 DNA sequence: TGTGCCAGCAGTTCCTTCGGGACAGCCTACACAGATACGCAGTATTTT. Residues: CASSSFGTAYTDTQYF.

This chain joins TRBV3-1 and TRBJ1-5; no reliable D call. Looked up from germline, CDR1 is LGHDT and CDR2 is YNNKEL (reference sequence). Trimming stripped 4 bases from V and 7 bases from J, with 11 bases between. The CDR3 totals 13 residues. The CDR3 sequence: CASSPREEQPQHF. The CDR3 DNA follows: TGTGCCAGCAGCCCTCGTGAAGAGCAGCCCCAGCATTTT.

The chain carries TRBV4-2 and TRBJ1-1; no clear D gene. V was pared by 4 bases and J by 1 base, with 13 bases between. Germline V gene sequence: CDR1 LGHNA, CDR2 YNFKEQ. CDR3 length: 15 residues. As DNA, the CDR3 is TGTGCCAGCAGCCGTGAGGTGTCCGCGAACACTGAAGCTTTCTTT. It translates to CASSREVSANTEAFF.

The sample holds a few counts of this clonotype. The chain joins TRBV7-2 to TRBJ2-3; 7 bases map to TRBD2. The J segment lost 6 bases and the V segment lost 6 bases, leaving 12 bases of the junction unmatched. This CDR3 is 15 amino acids long. The V gene's germline CDR1 is SGHTA and CDR2 FQGNSA. The CDR3 spells CASSLPPGGPDTQYF. The CDR3, as DNA: TGTGCCAGCAGTTTGCCCCCGGGGGGTCCGGATACGCAGTATTTT.

This clonotype showed up just a few times. The V call is TRBV7-2, the J call TRBJ2-6; a possible D gene is TRBD1 (6 bases). In germline, CDR1 is SGHTA, CDR2 FQGNSA. Trimming stripped 5 bases from V and 3 bases from J, with 11 bases between. CDR3 length: 15 amino acids. The CDR3 loop is CASSPTGFGANVLTF. CDR3 sequence (DNA): TGTGCCAGCAGCCCTACAGGGTTTGGGGCCAACGTCCTGACTTTC.

The sample holds many counts of this clonotype. The genes are TRBV28 and TRBJ1-1, with 7 bases aligning to TRBD1. The V and J ends lost 4 bases and 1 base, in that order; junction bases with no gene match: 6. In germline, CDR1 is MDHEN, CDR2 SYDVKM. The CDR3 covers 15 residues. CDR3 sequence: CASSSPGTANTEAFF. The CDR3 nucleotides are TGTGCCAGCAGTTCTCCCGGGACAGCGAACACTGAAGCTTTCTTT.

This chain connects TRBV11-2 to TRBJ2-1; 9 bases are a match to TRBD1. CDR1 is SGHAT and CDR2 is FQNNGV in the germline V gene. The CDR3 covers 14 residues. J gave up 7 bases and V 8 bases, and 9 bases lay outside the gene matches. CDR3 amino acids: CASARQTGGNEQFF. The CDR3 DNA reads TGTGCCAGCGCACGGCAGACAGGGGGAAATGAGCAGTTCTTC.

This clonotype was found many times. V and J are TRBV7-2 and TRBJ1-1; D uncertain. Germline CDR1 is SGHTA and CDR2 is FQGNSA. V dropped 5 bases and J dropped 5 bases, with 18 bases sitting between them. CDR3 length: 15 amino acids. CDR3 in amino acids: CASSLRPPPGTEAFF. In DNA form, the CDR3 reads TGTGCCAGCAGCCTCCGTCCCCCTCCGGGGACTGAAGCTTTCTTT.

This clonotype was detected only a few times. V gene TRBV9 combines with J gene TRBJ2-2; possible D gene TRBD2, 7 bases. CDR1 and CDR2 from the germline V gene are SGDLS and YYNGEE. CDR3 length equals 15 residues. Trimming shortened V by 3 bases and J by 3 bases, and 12 bases separated the two germline ends. CDR3 sequence reads: CASSAQGRDTGELFF. CDR3 sequence (DNA): TGTGCCAGCAGCGCCCAGGGGAGGGACACCGGGGAGCTGTTTTTT.

The chain recombines TRBV4-1 with TRBJ2-2, with D perhaps TRBD2 (6 bases). Trimming cost V 0 bases and J 5 bases, with 10 bases left between them. The CDR3 is 15 residues long. CDR1 is MGHRA and CDR2 is YSYEKL in the germline V gene. In DNA, the CDR3 is TGCGCCAGCAGCCAAGAAGCGGCGGGGACCGGGGAGCTGTTTTTT. Translating it yields CASSQEAAGTGELFF.